The 16 T cell receptor beta chains reported below all come from one sample, sequenced in a study of breast tumors, draining lymph nodes, adjacent tissues. Samples came from axillary lymph nodes draining the breast cancer. TCRdb used MiXCR to reprocess the multiplex PCR reads, holding one entry per CDR3 protein. In the table there are some 200,000 distinct CDR3 sequences, around 29% of which are singletons. Sequencing used axillary lymph node tissue. The receptors were gathered from a female donor with breast cancer. Some clones in this sample may be carry-over from other donors' samples.

V gene TRBV2 combines with J gene TRBJ1-2; the D gene is possibly TRBD1 (5 bases). Germline values: CDR1 SNHLY, CDR2 FYNNEI. CDR3 length equals 12 residues. CDR3 nucleotides: TGTGTCGCCGGGACGGGGGGCTATGGCTACACCTTC. It is translated as CVAGTGGYGYTF.

At least ten counts were recorded for this clonotype. The chain combines TRBV2 with TRBJ2-5; 7 nucleotides align to TRBD2. The trim removed 6 bases at V and 5 bases at J, leaving 3 bases unmatched. CDR1 is SNHLY, CDR2 FYNNEI, per germline. The CDR3 runs 12 residues. The CDR3 bases are TGTGCCAGCAGGGGGGGAGGGGAGACCCAGTACTTC. It is translated as CASRGGGETQYF. The variable domain in full, with the rest retrieved from reference TRBV2 and TRBJ2-5, is EPEVTQTPSHQVTQMGQEVILRCVPISNHLYFYWYRQILGQKVEFLVSFYNNEISEKSEIFDDQFSVERPDGSNFTLKIRSTKLEDSAMYFCASRGGGETQYFGPGTRLLVL.

This clonotype was counted many times. This sequence joins TRBV6-6 and TRBJ2-7; no firm D call. Germline V lookup: CDR1 MNHNY, CDR2 SVGAGI (reference sequence). V dropped 5 bases and J dropped 6 bases, with 11 bases sitting between them. The CDR3 contains 12 residues. The CDR3 here is CASSDQVGEQYF. The CDR3 DNA reads as TGTGCCAGCAGTGACCAGGTAGGCGAGCAGTACTTC.

This clonotype came up a few times. J is TRBJ2-5 and V is TRBV5-1; D may be TRBD1 (6 bases). Looked up from germline, CDR1 is SGHRS and CDR2 is YFSETQ. The V end was cut by 0 bases, the J end by 5 bases, with 14 bases between. The CDR3 sequence is 15 residues long. This chain's CDR3 is CASSLGGGGHETQYF. As DNA, the CDR3 is TGCGCCAGCAGCTTGGGCGGTGGGGGCCACGAGACCCAGTACTTC.

The V call is TRBV7-2, the J call TRBJ1-4; a weak D match, TRBD1 (6 bases). Trimming removed 3 bases from V and 0 bases from J, with 11 bases in between. The CDR3 spans 16 residues. Germline CDR1 and CDR2: SGHTA and FQGNSA. CDR3 in DNA: TGTGCCAGCAGCTTGGGGGACACGGCAACTAATGAAAAACTGTTTTTT. It codes for CASSLGDTATNEKLFF. Full variable domain (outside the CDR3, taken from reference TRBV7-2 and TRBJ1-4): GAGVSQSPSNKVTEKGKDVELRCDPISGHTALYWYRQSLGQGLEFLIYFQGNSAPDKSGLPSDRFSAERTGGSVSTLTIQRTQQEDSAVYLCASSLGDTATNEKLFFGSGTQLSVL.

The chain joins TRBV6-2 or TRBV6-3 to TRBJ2-2; the match to TRBD2 covers 8 bases. The CDR3 length is 16 residues. V lost 6 bases to trimming and J lost 1 base; unmatched junction nucleotides: 7. The germline V gene has CDR1 MNHEY and CDR2 SVGEGT. CDR3 region: CASRSQLAENTGELFF. For the CDR3, the DNA is TGTGCCAGCAGATCCCAACTAGCGGAGAACACCGGGGAGCTGTTTTTT.

This clonotype showed up many times. The rearrangement joins TRBV20-1 to TRBJ1-4, with TRBD1 as a possible D gene (5 bases). CDR1 and CDR2 from the germline V gene are DFQATT and SNEGSKA (reference sequence). Trimming pared 2 bases from V and 6 bases from J, leaving 10 bases between. This CDR3 is 13 amino acids long. The CDR3 region has the DNA TGCAGTGCTAGAAAGGGGTCAGATGAAAAACTGTTTTTT. Translated: CSARKGSDEKLFF.

In its sample, this clonotype was seen many times. This rearrangement joins TRBV7-2 to TRBJ2-3, with D unresolved. CDR3 size: 14 residues. Looked up from germline, CDR1 is SGHTA and CDR2 is FQGNSA. V was clipped by 5 bases and J by 1 base, with 10 bases between them. The CDR3 DNA is TGTGCCAGCAGCCGTCAGTCCCGCACAGATACGCAGTATTTT. Its translation: CASSRQSRTDTQYF.

In this sample, this clonotype turned up many times. The chain is built from TRBV7-2 and TRBJ2-7; 7 bases map to TRBD1. This CDR3 is built from 14 residues. Per the germline V gene, CDR1 is SGHTA and CDR2 is FQGNSA. V lost 5 bases and J lost 0; bases outside the gene matches: 4. DNA for the CDR3: TGTGCCAGCAGCACACGACAGGGCTCCTACGAGCAGTACTTC. It translates to CASSTRQGSYEQYF.

This clonotype was detected many times. The chain employs TRBV6-2 or TRBV6-3 and TRBJ1-6; TRBD1 matches at 7 bases. V shed 5 bases, J shed 8 bases, and the junction held 15 bases outside the gene matches. CDR1 and CDR2 from the germline V gene are MNHEY and SVGEGT. The CDR3 length is 17 residues. CDR3 nucleotide sequence: TGTGCCAGCAGTGCTCGGAACAAAGACAGGGTTGATTCACCCCTCCACTTT. Translating gives CASSARNKDRVDSPLHF.

J is TRBJ1-4 and V is TRBV5-1; D might be TRBD1 (6 bases). V lost 6 bases, J lost 3 bases, and 18 bases lay in between. The CDR3 has 16 residues. CDR1 is SGHRS and CDR2 is YFSETQ in the germline V gene. The CDR3 DNA reads TGCGCCAGCACCGAGGGGGGGGGCCAGCCTAATGAAAAACTGTTTTTT. This encodes CASTEGGGQPNEKLFF.

This clonotype has a single count. One base away lies a much larger clone, so this may be a sequencing read error. The chain has TRBV12-3 or TRBV12-4 and TRBJ2-7, with 10 bases matching TRBD2. The CDR3 is 16 amino acids. The V gene end was trimmed by 6 bases and the J gene end by 3 bases; junction bases not matched to a gene: 11. CDR3 nucleotide sequence: TGTGCCAGCAGCCCTCGGACGCTAGCGGGGGTCTACGAGCAGTACTTC. Protein: CASSPRTLAGVYEQYF.

Concerning this clonotype itself: A much larger clonotype is one base distant, so this may be a read error. This rearrangement joins TRBV6-5 to TRBJ2-2, with D possibly TRBD2 on 5 matching bases. Germline-derived CDR1 and CDR2 are MNHEY and SVGAGI. The CDR3 is 14 amino acids. V was pared by 5 bases and J by 2 bases, with 9 bases between. The CDR3 DNA is TGTGCCAGCAGTCACGGAGGAAACACCGGGGAGCTGTTTTTT. Translated: CASSHGGNTGELFF.

This clonotype was observed at least ten times. The chain uses TRBV25-1 and TRBJ2-5, with D possibly TRBD2 on 6 matching bases. V lost 6 bases to trimming and J lost 5 bases, with 19 bases between them. CDR1 is MGHDK, CDR2 SYGVNS, per germline. This CDR3 is built from 15 residues. The CDR3 DNA follows: TGTGCCAGCAGAGCTTTCAGCGGGTTCGATGAGACCCAGTACTTC. Translating it yields CASRAFSGFDETQYF. The variable domain in full, with the rest retrieved from reference TRBV25-1 and TRBJ2-5, is EADIYQTPRYLVIGTGKKITLECSQTMGHDKMYWYQQDPGMELHLIHYSYGVNSTEKGDLSSESTVSRIRTEHFPLTLESARPSHTSQYLCASRAFSGFDETQYFGPGTRLLVL.

Ten or more counts support this clonotype. This chain links TRBV6-2 or TRBV6-3 with TRBJ1-6; a weak D match, TRBD1 (5 bases). CDR3 length: 15 residues. Germline V gene sequence: CDR1 MNHEY, CDR2 SVGEGT. The V and J ends lost 6 bases and 9 bases respectively, with 18 bases between them. CDR3 bases: TGTGCCAGCAGACCCGACCAGGGTTTCGGTTCACCCCTCCACTTT. This codes for CASRPDQGFGSPLHF.

Remarks on this clonotype: A much more abundant neighbour one base away suggests this may be a read error. The conserved closing phenylalanine or tryptophan is absent in this CDR3, likely reflecting a read error. The chain has TRBV20-1 and TRBJ2-2; 9 bases agree with TRBD2. J gave up 5 bases and V 4 bases, and 8 bases lay outside the gene matches. The CDR3 runs to 15 residues. CDR1 and CDR2 from the germline V gene are DFQATT and SNEGSKA (reference sequence). This chain's CDR3 is CSATKGGRETGELFL. The DNA for the CDR3 is TGCAGTGCTACCAAGGGCGGGAGGGAAACCGGGGAGCTGTTTCTT.